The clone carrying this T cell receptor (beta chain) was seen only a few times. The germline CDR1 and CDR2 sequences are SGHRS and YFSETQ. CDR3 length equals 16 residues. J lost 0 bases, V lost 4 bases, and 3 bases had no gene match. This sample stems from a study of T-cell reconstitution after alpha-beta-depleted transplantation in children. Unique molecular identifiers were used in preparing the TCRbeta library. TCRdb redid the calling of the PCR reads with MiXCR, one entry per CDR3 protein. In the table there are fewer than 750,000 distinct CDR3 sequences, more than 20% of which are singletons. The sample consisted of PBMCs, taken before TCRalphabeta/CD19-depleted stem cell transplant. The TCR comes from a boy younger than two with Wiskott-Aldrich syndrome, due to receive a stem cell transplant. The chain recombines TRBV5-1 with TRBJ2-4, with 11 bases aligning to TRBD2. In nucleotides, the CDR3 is TGCGCCAGCAGCGCTGGACTAGCGGGAGCCAAAAACATTCAGTACTTC. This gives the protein CASSAGLAGAKNIQYF.